This paragraph reports one T cell receptor (beta chain). The table lists this clonotype with a few counts. Which antigen it targets is not known. One base away there is no much larger clone; base qualities are not given. TCRdb lists the instrument as Illumina NovaSeq 6000. TCRalpha and TCRbeta cDNA libraries were built by 5'RACE with constant-segment primers, adding sample barcodes and unique molecular identifiers. Trizol reagent was used to extract RNA from every sample. Library amplification was performed in two PCR steps, and a second sample barcode and Illumina TruSeq adapters were introduced in the second step. Libraries were sequenced on an Illumina NovaSeq with 2 x 150 bp paired-end reads. As for how the authors treated the data: With migec v1.2.7, reads were demultiplexed and then collapsed into UMI-guided consensus sequences. With mixcr v2.1.11, UMI consensuses were aligned to TRA and TRB V and J templates and assembled into clonotypes. A clonotype was counted as expanded or contracted only when both edgeR and NoisET called the clonotype significant, with the noise models trained on biological replicates. edgeR calls used a false discovery rate-adjusted p below 0.01 and a log2 fold-change threshold of 1. As an exploratory analysis of dynamics, max-normalized trajectories of the 1000 most abundant clonotypes were examined by PCA with hierarchical clustering. Separately sequenced CD4+ and CD8+ repertoires were used to assign a CD4 or CD8 phenotype to each responding clone. Clones were called with MiXCR by TCRdb after fastp trimmed the public reads at Q25, and only in-frame beta chains were retained. A single entry per CDR3 protein holds the most common genes and DNA from its merged rows. It is TCRdb's table, rather than the study itself, that gives the V and J calls and clone size. This sample lists tens of thousands of distinct CDR3 sequences; roughly 12% were detected once. Clones ranked in the top ten supply approximately 23% of the sample.

PBMCs were isolated by Ficoll-Paque density gradient centrifugation. This sample stems from a study of T-cell memory formation after mild COVID-19 (dated by TCRdb to the early 2020s). The study in broad terms: TCR sequence clusters from the two donors were largely donor specific. Longitudinal TCRalpha and TCRbeta repertoire sequencing tracked T-cell clones expanding and contracting after mild COVID-19 in a couple of donors. The cohort was made up of two young adult volunteers, one female and one male, who were previously healthy. Overall results and qualifications from the work: The detection of some responding clones in pre-infection memory suggests that pre-existing cross-reactive memory T cells joined the SARS-CoV-2 response. Whether the second-wave clones peaking on day 37 were SARS-CoV-2 specific was not confirmed. Contracting CD4+ clones were found mainly in CM and EM memory subsets, while CD8+ clones were enriched in EMRA. Balanced CD4/CD8 phenotypes were observed for clones contracting from day 15 to 85, whereas a bias towards CD4+ was observed for a second wave of clones expanding from day 15 to 37. Only a couple of mild cases were covered by the study, and larger cohorts that include severe cases with pre-infection samples were considered necessary.

Counted from cysteine to phenylalanine, this CDR3 has 13 amino acids. The only DNA kept is the CDR3, 39 bases in frame from the first base. V ends up 6 bases short and J 3 bases short, with an unmatched junction base count of 2. The germline V gene (reference sequence) supplies CDR1 SEHNR and CDR2 FQNEAQ. The chain is made from TRBV7-9 and TRBJ1-1; 9 central bases correspond to TRBD1. This receptor was obtained from a man aged 18 to 30 who had mild COVID-19 (a few samples of this study predate the infection). The sample titles of this study are shuffled in the database, so cell type and time point are left out; the donor was told from shared clones. Source material: PBMCs or a T cell subset sorted from them (not recorded which). The CDR3 has the sequence CASRQGADTEAFF. The nucleotide sequence reads as follows: TGTGCCAGCAGACAGGGGGCCGACACTGAAGCTTTCTTT.